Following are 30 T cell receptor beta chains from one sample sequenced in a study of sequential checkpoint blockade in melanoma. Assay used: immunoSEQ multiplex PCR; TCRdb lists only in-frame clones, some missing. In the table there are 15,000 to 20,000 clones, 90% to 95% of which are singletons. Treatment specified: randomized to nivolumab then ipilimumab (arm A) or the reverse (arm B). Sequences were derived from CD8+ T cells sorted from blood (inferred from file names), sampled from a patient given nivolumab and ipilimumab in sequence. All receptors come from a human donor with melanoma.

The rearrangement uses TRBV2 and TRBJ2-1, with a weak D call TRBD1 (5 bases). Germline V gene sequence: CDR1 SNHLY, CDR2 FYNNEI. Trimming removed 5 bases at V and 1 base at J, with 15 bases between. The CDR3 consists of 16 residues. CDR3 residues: CASSPIQGRSYNEQFF. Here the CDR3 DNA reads TGTGCCAGCAGTCCTATCCAGGGTAGGTCCTACAATGAGCAGTTCTTC.

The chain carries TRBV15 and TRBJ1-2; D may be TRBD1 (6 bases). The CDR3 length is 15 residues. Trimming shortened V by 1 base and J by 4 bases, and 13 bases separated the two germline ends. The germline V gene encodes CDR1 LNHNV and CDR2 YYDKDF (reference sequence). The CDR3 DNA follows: TGTGCCACCAGCAGAGCCCAAACAGGGTCCTATGGCTACACCTTC. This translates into CATSRAQTGSYGYTF.

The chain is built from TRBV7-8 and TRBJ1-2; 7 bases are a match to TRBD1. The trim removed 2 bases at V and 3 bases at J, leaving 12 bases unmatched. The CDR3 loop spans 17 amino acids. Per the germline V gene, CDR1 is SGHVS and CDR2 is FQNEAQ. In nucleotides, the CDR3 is TGTGCCAGCAGCTTAATTCTGGGACAGATTGCCTACTATGGCTACACCTTC. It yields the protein CASSLILGQIAYYGYTF.

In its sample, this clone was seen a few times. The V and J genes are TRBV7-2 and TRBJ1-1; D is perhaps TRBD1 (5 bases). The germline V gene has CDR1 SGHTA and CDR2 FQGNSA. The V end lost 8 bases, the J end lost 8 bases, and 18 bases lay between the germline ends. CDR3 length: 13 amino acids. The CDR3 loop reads CASQTSGVHEAFF. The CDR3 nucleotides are TGTGCCAGCCAAACCTCGGGGGTCCACGAAGCTTTCTTT.

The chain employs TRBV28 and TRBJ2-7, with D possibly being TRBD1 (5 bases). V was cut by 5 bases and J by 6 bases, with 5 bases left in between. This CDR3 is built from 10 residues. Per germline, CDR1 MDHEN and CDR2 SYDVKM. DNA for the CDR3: TGTGCCAGCAGTAGGGGCGAGCAGTACTTC. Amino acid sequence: CASSRGEQYF.

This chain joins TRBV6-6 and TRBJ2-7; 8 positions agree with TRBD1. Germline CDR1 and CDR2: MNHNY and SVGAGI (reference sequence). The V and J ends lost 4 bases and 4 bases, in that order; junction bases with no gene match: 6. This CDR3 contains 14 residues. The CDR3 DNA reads TGTGCCAGCAGTTCCACCGGGACAGGTTACGAGCAGTACTTC. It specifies CASSSTGTGYEQYF.

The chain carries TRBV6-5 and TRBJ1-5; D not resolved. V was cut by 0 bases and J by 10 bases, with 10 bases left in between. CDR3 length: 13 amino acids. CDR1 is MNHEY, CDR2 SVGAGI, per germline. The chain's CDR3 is CASSYSGLSPQHF. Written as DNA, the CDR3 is TGTGCCAGCAGTTACTCCGGACTATCACCCCAGCATTTT.

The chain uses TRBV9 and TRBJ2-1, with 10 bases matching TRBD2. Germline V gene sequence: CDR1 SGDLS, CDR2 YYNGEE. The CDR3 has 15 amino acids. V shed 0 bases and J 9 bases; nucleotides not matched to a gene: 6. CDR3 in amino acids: CASSVAASGGTEQFF. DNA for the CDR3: TGTGCCAGCAGCGTAGCGGCTAGCGGGGGCACTGAGCAGTTCTTC.

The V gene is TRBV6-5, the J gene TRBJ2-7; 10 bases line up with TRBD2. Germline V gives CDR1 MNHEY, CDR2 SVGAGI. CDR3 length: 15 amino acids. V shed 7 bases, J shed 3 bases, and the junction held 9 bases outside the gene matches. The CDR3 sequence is CASTPGLALLYEQYF. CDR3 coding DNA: TGTGCCAGCACCCCGGGACTAGCGCTACTCTACGAGCAGTACTTC.

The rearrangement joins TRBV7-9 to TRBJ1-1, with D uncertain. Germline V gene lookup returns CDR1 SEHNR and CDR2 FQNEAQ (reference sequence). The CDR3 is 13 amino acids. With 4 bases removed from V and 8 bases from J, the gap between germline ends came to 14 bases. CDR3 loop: CASSWAGAGEAFF. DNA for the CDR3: TGTGCCAGCAGCTGGGCGGGCGCGGGAGAAGCTTTCTTT. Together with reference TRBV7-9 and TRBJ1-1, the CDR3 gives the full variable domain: DTGVSQNPRHKITKRGQNVTFRCDPISEHNRLYWYRQTLGQGPEFLTYFQNEAQLEKSRLLSDRFSAERPKGSFSTLEIQRTEQGDSAMYLCASSWAGAGEAFFGQGTRLTVV.

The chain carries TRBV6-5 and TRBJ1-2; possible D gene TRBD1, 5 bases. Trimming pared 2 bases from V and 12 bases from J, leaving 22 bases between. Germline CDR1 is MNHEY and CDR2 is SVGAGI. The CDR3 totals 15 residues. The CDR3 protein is CASSYLQEGASGHTF. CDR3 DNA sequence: TGTGCCAGCAGTTACCTCCAGGAAGGGGCGTCTGGTCACACCTTC.

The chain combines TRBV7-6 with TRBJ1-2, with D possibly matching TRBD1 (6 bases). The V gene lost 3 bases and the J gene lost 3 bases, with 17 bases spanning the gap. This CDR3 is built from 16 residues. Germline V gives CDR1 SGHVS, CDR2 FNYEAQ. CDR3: CASSLEQGVSDYGYTF. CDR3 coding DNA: TGTGCCAGCAGCTTGGAACAGGGCGTTTCGGACTATGGCTACACCTTC.

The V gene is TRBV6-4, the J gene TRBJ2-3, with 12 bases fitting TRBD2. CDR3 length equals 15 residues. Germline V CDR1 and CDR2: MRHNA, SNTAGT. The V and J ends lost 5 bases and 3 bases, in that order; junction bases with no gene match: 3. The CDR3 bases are TGTGCCAGCAGTTCTAGCGGGGGGGAAACAGATACGCAGTATTTT. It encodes CASSSSGGETDTQYF.

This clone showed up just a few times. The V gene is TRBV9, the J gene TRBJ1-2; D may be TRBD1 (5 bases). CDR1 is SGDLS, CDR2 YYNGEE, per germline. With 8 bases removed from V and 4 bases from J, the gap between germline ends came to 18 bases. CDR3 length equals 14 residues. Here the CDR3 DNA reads TGTGCCAGTCGCTCGGGGGTCTCCTCCTATGGCTACACCTTC. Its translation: CASRSGVSSYGYTF.

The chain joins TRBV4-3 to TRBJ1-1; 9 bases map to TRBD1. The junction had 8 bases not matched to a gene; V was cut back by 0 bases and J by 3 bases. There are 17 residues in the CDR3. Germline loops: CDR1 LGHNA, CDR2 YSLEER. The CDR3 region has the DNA TGCGCCAGCAGCCAAGAATTACCGGGACAGGGTGACACTGAAGCTTTCTTT. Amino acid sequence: CASSQELPGQGDTEAFF.

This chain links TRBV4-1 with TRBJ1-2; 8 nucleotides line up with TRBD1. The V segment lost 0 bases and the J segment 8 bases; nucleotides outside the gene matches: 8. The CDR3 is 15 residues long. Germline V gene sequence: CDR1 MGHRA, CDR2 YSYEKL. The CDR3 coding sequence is TGCGCCAGCAGCCAAGATGGCCAGGGGGCGGGAGGCTACACCTTC. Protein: CASSQDGQGAGGYTF.

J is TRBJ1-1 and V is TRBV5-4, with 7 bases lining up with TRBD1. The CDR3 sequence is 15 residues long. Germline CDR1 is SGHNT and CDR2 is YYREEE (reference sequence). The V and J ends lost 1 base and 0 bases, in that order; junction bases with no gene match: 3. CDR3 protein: CASSLRGQLNTEAFF. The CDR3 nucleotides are TGTGCCAGCAGCTTGAGGGGGCAGCTGAACACTGAAGCTTTCTTT.

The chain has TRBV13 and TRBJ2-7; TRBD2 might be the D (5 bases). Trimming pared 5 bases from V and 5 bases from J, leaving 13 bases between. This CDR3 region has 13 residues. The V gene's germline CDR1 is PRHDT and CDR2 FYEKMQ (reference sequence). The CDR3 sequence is CASSPPPGNEQYF. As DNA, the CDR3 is TGTGCCAGCAGCCCGCCCCCCGGGAACGAGCAGTACTTC. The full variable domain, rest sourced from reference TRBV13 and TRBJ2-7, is AAGVIQSPRHLIKEKRETATLKCYPIPRHDTVYWYQQGPGQDPQFLISFYEKMQSDKGSIPDRFSAQQFSDYHSELNMSSLELGDSALYFCASSPPPGNEQYFGPGTRLTVT.

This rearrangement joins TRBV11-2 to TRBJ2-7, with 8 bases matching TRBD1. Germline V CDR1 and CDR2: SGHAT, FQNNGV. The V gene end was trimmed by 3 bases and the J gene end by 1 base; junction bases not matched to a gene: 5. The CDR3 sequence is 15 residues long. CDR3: CASSFGQGLSYEQYF. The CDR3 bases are TGTGCCAGCAGCTTTGGACAGGGCCTTTCCTACGAGCAGTACTTC.

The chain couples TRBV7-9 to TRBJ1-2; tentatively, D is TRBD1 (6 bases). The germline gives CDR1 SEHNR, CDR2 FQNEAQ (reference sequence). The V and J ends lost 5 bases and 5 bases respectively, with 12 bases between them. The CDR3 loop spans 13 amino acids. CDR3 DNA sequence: TGTGCCAGCAGCCTACAGGGACCTTATGGCTACACCTTC. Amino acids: CASSLQGPYGYTF.

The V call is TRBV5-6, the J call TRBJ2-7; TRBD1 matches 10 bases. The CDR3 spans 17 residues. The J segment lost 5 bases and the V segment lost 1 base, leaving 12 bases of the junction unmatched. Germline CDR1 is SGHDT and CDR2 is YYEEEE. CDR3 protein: CASSLYVRDRGPHEQYV. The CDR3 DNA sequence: TGTGCCAGCAGCTTGTACGTCCGGGACAGGGGCCCCCACGAGCAGTACGTC.

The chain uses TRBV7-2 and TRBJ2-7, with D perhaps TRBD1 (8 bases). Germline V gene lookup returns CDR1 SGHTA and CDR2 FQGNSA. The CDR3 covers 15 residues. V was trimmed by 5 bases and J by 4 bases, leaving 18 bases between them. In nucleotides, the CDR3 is TGTGCCAGCAGCCTTACAGGGGGGGTGGGATACGAGCAGTACGTC. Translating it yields CASSLTGGVGYEQYV.

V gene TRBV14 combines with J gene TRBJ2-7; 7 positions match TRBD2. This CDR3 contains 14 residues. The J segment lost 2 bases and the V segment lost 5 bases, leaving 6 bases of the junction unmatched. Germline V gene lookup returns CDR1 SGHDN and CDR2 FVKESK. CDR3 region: CASSFHGGAYEQYF. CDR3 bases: TGTGCCAGCAGCTTCCATGGGGGGGCCTACGAGCAGTACTTC.

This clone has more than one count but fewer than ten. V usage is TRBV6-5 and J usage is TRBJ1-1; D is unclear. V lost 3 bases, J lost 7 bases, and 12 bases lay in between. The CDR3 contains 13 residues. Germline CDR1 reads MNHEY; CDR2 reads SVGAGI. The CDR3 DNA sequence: TGTGCCAGCAGTTATGGGGAGGGTAGTGAAGCTTTCTTT. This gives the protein CASSYGEGSEAFF.

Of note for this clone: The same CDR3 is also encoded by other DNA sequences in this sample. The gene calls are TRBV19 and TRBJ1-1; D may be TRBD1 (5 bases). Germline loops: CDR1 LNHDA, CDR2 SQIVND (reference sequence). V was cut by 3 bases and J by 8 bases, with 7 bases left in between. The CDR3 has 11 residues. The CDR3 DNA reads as TGTGCCAGTAGTATGGGGCCCGAAGCTTTCTTT. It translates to CASSMGPEAFF.

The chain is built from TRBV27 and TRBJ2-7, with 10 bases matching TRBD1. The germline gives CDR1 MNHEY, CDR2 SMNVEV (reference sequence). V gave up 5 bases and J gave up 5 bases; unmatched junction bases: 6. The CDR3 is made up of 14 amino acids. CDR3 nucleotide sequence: TGTGCCAGCAGTCCCGACAGGGGGCACCACGAGCAGTACTTC. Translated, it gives CASSPDRGHHEQYF.

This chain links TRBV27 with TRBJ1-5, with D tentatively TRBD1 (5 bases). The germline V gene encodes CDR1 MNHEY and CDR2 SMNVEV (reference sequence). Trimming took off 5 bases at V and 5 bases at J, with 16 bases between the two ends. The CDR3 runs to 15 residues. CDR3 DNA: TGTGCCAGCAGTCCACACAGCAGGGCGTATCAGCCCCAGCATTTT. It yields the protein CASSPHSRAYQPQHF.

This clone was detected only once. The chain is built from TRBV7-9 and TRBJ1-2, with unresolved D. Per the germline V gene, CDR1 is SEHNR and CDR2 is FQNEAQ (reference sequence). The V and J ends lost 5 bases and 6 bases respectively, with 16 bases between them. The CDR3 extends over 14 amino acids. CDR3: CASSTSLALDGYTF. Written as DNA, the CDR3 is TGTGCCAGCAGCACCTCGTTGGCCCTGGATGGCTACACCTTC.

The CDR3 DNA is TGTGCCAGTAGTATTTCGGGCAGGAGGGGTTTGAACACTGAAGCTTTCTTT. Protein: CASSISGRRGLNTEAFF. The V and J genes are TRBV19 and TRBJ1-1; tentatively, D is TRBD1 (5 bases). The CDR3 is 17 amino acids. Trimming stripped 3 bases from V and 0 bases from J, with 17 bases between. Germline-derived CDR1 and CDR2 are LNHDA and SQIVND (reference sequence).

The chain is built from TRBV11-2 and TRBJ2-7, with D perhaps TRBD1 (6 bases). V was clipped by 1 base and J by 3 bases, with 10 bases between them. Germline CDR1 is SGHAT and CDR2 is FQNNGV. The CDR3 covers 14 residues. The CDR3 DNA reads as TGTGCCAGCAGCTTAGTTGGGGGCAGCTACGAGCAGTACTTC. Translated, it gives CASSLVGGSYEQYF.